The 8 T cell receptor beta chains below were found in one sample sequenced in a study of blood T cells in healthy people across ages. Primed by a sample-barcoded 5' primer and a J-beta primer mix, a second PCR proceeded for 7 to 11 cycles. TCRdb re-called the 5' RACE reads with MiXCR, one entry per CDR3 protein. The repertoire holds just under 900,000 distinct CDR3 sequences, with roughly 26% as singletons. The sequenced sample was blood. These receptors were collected from a woman aged 80 or over in good health.

A note on this clonotype: A much larger clone sits a single nucleotide away, making a read error possible. V is TRBV20-1 and J is TRBJ2-1; D possibly corresponds to TRBD2 (7 bases). With the DNA end fitting TRBJ2-7 better, the J assignment may be wrong. There are 16 residues in the CDR3. CDR1 and CDR2 from the germline V gene are DFQATT and SNEGSKA (reference sequence). The CDR3 here is CSARDSRGTFNNEQYF. The CDR3 DNA sequence: TGCAGTGCTAGAGATTCGCGGGGGACATTTAACAATGAGCAGTACTTC.

This clonotype appeared many times. V gene TRBV5-1 combines with J gene TRBJ2-5; weak D call: TRBD1 (6 bases). Germline V gene data show CDR1 as SGHRS and CDR2 as YFSETQ. This CDR3 comprises 16 residues. V lost 2 bases, J lost 1 base, and 15 bases lay in between. The CDR3 DNA is TGCGCCAGCAGCTTTACAGGGAGCCTCCCCCAAGAGACCCAGTACTTC. Encoded protein: CASSFTGSLPQETQYF. Full variable domain (outside the CDR3, taken from reference TRBV5-1 and TRBJ2-5): KAGVTQTPRYLIKTRGQQVTLSCSPISGHRSVSWYQQTPGQGLQFLFEYFSETQRNKGNFPGRFSGRQFSNSRSEMNVSTLELGDSALYLCASSFTGSLPQETQYFGPGTRLLVL.

This rearrangement joins TRBV4-1 to TRBJ2-3, with 7 nucleotides matching TRBD2. The V gene end was trimmed by 4 bases and the J gene end by 1 base; junction bases not matched to a gene: 8. This CDR3 is built from 16 residues. Germline CDR1 is MGHRA and CDR2 is YSYEKL. The CDR3 protein is CASSRSAGAGTDTQYF. CDR3 bases: TGCGCCAGCAGCCGCTCCGCGGGAGCTGGCACAGATACGCAGTATTTT.

This clonotype was observed many times. The V and J genes are TRBV20-1 and TRBJ2-5; tentatively, D is TRBD1 (5 bases). CDR3 length: 13 amino acids. Deletions cut 3 bases from V and 2 bases from J, with 10 bases between. In germline, CDR1 is DFQATT, CDR2 SNEGSKA (reference sequence). The CDR3 DNA follows: TGCAGTGCTAGGGGGCGGAATCAAGAGACCCAGTACTTC. Protein sequence: CSARGRNQETQYF.

This clonotype has just a few counts. The gene calls are TRBV6-1 and TRBJ2-3, with D perhaps matching TRBD1 (6 bases). The CDR3 loop spans 13 amino acids. Germline V gives CDR1 MNHNS, CDR2 SASEGT. Trimming left V 10 bases short and J 4 bases short, with 15 bases between. CDR3 DNA: TGTGCCACCCTGCCTACAGGGCCAGATACGCAGTATTTT. Protein sequence: CATLPTGPDTQYF.

There are many counts of this clonotype. The chain has TRBV7-9 and TRBJ2-3; 9 bases are a match to TRBD2. Germline assignment: CDR1 SEHNR and CDR2 FQNEAQ (reference sequence). CDR3 size: 16 residues. J lost 4 bases, V lost 2 bases, and 7 bases had no gene match. CDR3 sequence reads: CASSLLGGLASDTQYF. CDR3 nucleotides: TGTGCCAGCAGCTTATTAGGGGGACTAGCTTCAGATACGCAGTATTTT.

This clonotype was found many times. The V call is TRBV4-2, the J call TRBJ1-6; 9 nucleotides match TRBD1. CDR3 length: 15 amino acids. After removal of 4 bases from V and 5 bases from J, the junction contained 3 bases not matched to a gene. CDR1 is LGHNA and CDR2 is YNFKEQ in the germline V gene. The DNA for the CDR3 is TGTGCCAGCAGCCGGAGGACAGGGGATAATTCACCCCTCCACTTT. Amino acid sequence: CASSRRTGDNSPLHF.

The genes are TRBV11-2 and TRBJ1-5; 9 bases line up with TRBD1. Trimming took 10 bases from V and 7 from J; bases not matched to a gene: 2. The CDR3 is 11 residues long. Germline CDR1 and CDR2: SGHAT and FQNNGV. CDR3 protein: CATGQGQPQHF. CDR3 in DNA: TGTGCCACTGGACAGGGGCAGCCCCAGCATTTT.